This section outlines one T cell receptor beta chain sequence together with its context. No antigen is known for it. Relative to the germline gene, one junction end is altered; a read error may explain this. This sample is drawn from a study of cytomegalovirus exposure and HLA in healthy donors. Study information: The roughly 120 million unique TCR beta sequences, from about 180 million T cells, were found by an earlier analysis. The early release's HLA-typed donors yielded 78 million or so unique TCRs. Whole-study results and caveats: Previously analyzed data showed that most TCR beta V segments were productive at a frequency of about 90% or about 30%. Sequence variants that were highly shared formed a cluster that was likely a sequencing artifact.

PCR amplification relied on 60 Vbeta primers (plus 13 Jbeta primers). TCRdb keeps only in-frame clones here, not all; method: immunoSEQ multiplex PCR. This sample yields 150,000 or so clones, of which about 77% are seen a single time; roughly 3.7% belongs to the top ten. Germline V gene lookup returns CDR1 SQVTM and CDR2 ANQGSEA. CDR3 length equals 14 residues. The receptor was derived from a male donor in good health and CMV-seronegative. Sequenced input: PBMCs. V and J are TRBV29-1 and TRBJ2-4, with D tentatively TRBD2 (8 bases). CDR3 region: CSAGGGLAKNSQYF. DNA for the CDR3: TGCAGCGCAGGGGGTGGACTAGCCAAAAACAGTCAGTACTTC. Full variable domain (remainder filled in from reference TRBV29-1 and TRBJ2-4): SAVISQKPSRDICQRGTSLTIQCQVDSQVTMMFWYRQQPGQSLTLIATANQGSEATYESGFVIDKFPISRPNLTFSTLTVSNMSPEDSSIYLCSAGGGLAKNSQYFGAGTRLSVL.